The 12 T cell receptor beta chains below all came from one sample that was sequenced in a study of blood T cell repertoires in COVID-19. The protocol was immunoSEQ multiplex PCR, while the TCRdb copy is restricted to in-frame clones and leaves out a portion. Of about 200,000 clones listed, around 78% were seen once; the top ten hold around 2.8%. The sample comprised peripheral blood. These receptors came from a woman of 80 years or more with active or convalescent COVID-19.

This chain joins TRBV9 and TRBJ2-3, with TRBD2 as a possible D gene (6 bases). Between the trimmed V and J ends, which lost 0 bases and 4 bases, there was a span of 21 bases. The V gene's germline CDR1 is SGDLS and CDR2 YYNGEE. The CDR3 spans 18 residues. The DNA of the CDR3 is TGTGCCAGCAGCGTAGAGTCTAGCGTTAGACGGACCGCAGATACGCAGTATTTT. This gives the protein CASSVESSVRRTADTQYF. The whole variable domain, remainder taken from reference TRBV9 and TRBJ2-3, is DSGVTQTPKHLITATGQRVTLRCSPRSGDLSVYWYQQSLDQGLQFLIQYYNGEERAKGNILERFSAQQFPDLHSELNLSSLELGDSALYFCASSVESSVRRTADTQYFGPGTRLTVL.

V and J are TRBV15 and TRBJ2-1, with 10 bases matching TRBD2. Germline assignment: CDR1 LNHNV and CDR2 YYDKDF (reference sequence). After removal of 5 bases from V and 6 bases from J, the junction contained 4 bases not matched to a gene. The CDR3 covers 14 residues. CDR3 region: CATSAQRGGNEQFF. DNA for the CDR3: TGTGCCACCAGCGCCCAGCGGGGGGGCAATGAGCAGTTCTTC.

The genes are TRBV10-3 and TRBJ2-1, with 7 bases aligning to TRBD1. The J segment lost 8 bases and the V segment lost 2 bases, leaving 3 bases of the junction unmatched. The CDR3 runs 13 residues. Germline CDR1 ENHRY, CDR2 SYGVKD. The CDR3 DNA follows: TGTGCCATCAGTGAGGACAGGGATTATGAGCAGTTCTTC. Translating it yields CAISEDRDYEQFF.

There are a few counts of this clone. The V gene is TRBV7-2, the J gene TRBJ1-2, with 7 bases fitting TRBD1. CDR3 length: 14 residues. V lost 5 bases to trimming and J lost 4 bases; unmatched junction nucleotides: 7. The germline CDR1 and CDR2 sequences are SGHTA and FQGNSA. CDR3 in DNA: TGTGCCAGCAGCCCGGACAGGCGCTCCTATGGCTACACCTTC. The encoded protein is CASSPDRRSYGYTF.

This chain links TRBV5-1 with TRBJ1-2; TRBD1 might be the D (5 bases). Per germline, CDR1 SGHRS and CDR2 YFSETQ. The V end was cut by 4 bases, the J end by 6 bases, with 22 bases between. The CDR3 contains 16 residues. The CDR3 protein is CASSPLGIRGGNGYTF. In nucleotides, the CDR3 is TGCGCCAGCAGCCCGCTGGGTATAAGGGGAGGGAATGGCTACACCTTC.

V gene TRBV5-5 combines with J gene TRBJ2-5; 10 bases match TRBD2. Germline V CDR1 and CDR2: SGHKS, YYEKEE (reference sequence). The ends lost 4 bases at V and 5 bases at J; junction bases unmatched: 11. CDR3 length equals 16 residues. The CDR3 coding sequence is TGTGCCAGCAGCCCCCCTAGCGGGGGCCCGGGGGAGACCCAGTACTTC. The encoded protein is CASSPPSGGPGETQYF.

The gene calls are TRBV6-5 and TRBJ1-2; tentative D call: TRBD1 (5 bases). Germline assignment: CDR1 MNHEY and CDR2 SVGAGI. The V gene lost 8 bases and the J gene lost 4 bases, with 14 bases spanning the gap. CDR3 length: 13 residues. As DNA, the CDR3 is TGTGCCAGCTCGGGGGAGGTGGGCTATGGCTACACCTTC. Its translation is CASSGEVGYGYTF.

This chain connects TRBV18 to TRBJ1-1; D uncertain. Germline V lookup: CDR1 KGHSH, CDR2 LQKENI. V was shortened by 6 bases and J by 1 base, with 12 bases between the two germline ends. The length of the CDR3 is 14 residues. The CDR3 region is CASSFQVTNTEAFF. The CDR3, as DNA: TGTGCCAGCTCTTTTCAGGTTACGAACACTGAAGCTTTCTTT. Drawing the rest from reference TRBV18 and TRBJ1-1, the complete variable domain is NAGVMQNPRHLVRRRGQEARLRCSPMKGHSHVYWYRQLPEEGLKFMVYLQKENIIDESGMPKERFSAEFPKEGPSILRIQQVVRGDSAAYFCASSFQVTNTEAFFGQGTRLTVV.

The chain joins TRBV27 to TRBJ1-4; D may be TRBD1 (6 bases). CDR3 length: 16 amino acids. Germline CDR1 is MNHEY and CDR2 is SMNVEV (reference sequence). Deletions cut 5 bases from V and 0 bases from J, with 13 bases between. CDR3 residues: CASSTRRGATNEKLFF. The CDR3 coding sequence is TGTGCCAGCAGTACACGCAGGGGAGCAACTAATGAAAAACTGTTTTTT.

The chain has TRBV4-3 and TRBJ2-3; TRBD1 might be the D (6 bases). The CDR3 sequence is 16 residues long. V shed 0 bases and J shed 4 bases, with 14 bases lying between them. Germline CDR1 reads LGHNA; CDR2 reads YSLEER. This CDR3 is CASSQDGRSGADTQYF. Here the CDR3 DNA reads TGCGCCAGCAGCCAAGACGGAAGGTCAGGGGCAGATACGCAGTATTTT.

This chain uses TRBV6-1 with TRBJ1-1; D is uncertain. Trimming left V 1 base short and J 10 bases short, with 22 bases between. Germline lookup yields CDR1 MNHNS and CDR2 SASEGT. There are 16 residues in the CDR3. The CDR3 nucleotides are TGTGCCAGCAGTGAAGAGTCAGCTGGCAGCCCGCGGGCAGCTTTCTTT. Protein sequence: CASSEESAGSPRAAFF.

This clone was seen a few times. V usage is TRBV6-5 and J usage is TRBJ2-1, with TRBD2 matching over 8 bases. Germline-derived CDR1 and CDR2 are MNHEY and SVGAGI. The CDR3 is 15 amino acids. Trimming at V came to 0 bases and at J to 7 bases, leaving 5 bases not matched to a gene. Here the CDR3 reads CASSYSSGGANEQFF. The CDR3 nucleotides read TGTGCCAGCAGTTACTCGTCCGGGGGGGCGAATGAGCAGTTCTTC.